Here is one TCR beta chain with its context. The data were obtained in a study of T cell changes during pregnancy in multiple sclerosis. The assay was immunoSEQ multiplex PCR, and TCRdb's table has in-frame clones only and misses some. The table records tens of thousands of clones, approximately 90% of them present only once. The CDR3 spans 15 residues. Germline assignment: CDR1 SGHTA and CDR2 FQGNSA. Deletions cut 1 base from V and 2 bases from J, with 12 bases between. The genes are TRBV7-2 and TRBJ2-7; D not certain. The receptor was derived from a female donor in good health, enrolled as a control in a pregnancy study. Material: CD4+ T cells from peripheral blood mononuclear cells, obtained after pregnancy. Here the CDR3 DNA reads TGTGCCAGCAGCTTAGTACCCCACGGTACCTACGAGCAGTACTTC. It specifies CASSLVPHGTYEQYF.